This T cell receptor beta chain was profiled in a study of Ad26.COV2.S vaccination and SARS-CoV-2 variants. Study-wide background: Enrolled in COV1001, the donor was in the Ad26.COV2.S trial arm, which received the vaccine. The study gave Ad26.COV2.S intramuscularly, once or twice 56 days apart.

Sample treatment: 15 to 20 received Ad26.COV2.S at low or high dose, single or two shots; about five received placebo; per-sample allocation not given. Day 63 after the first injection of vaccine or placebo was the sampling time. Libraries were prepared by immunoSEQ multiplex PCR; TCRdb keeps only in-frame clonotypes and omits some of them. This repertoire shows 440,000 or so clones, roughly 87% found once; its top ten account for roughly 1.7%. J was trimmed by 0 bases and V by 5 bases; bases with no gene match: 5. The CDR3 sequence is 15 residues long. Germline CDR1 and CDR2: SGHKS and YYEKEE (reference sequence).

V is TRBV5-5 and J is TRBJ2-1, with 7 bases matching TRBD1. The material sequenced was peripheral blood, taken in a trial of Ad26.COV2.S vaccine versus placebo. The receptor was isolated from a person between 18 and 59 years old who received the Ad26.COV2.S COVID-19 vaccine or a placebo. In DNA, the CDR3 is TGTGCCAGCAGTCAGACAGGGAGCTCCTACAATGAGCAGTTCTTC. Amino acids: CASSQTGSSYNEQFF.